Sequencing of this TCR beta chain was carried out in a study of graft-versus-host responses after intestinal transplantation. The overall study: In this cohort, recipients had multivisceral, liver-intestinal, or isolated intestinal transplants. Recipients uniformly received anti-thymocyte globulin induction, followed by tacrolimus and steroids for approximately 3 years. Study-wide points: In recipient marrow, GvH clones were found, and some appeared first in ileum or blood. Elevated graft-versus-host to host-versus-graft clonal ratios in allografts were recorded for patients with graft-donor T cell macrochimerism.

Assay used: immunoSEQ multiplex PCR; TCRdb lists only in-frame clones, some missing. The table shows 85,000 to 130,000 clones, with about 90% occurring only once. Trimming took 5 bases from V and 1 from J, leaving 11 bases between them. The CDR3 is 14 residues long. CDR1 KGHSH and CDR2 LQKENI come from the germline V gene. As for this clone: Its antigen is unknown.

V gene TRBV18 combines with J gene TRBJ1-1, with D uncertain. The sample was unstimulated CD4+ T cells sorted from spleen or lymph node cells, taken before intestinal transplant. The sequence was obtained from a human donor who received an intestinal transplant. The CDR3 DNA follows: TGTGCCAGCTCAACGGTTTCGAAGAACACTGAAGCTTTCTTT. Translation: CASSTVSKNTEAFF. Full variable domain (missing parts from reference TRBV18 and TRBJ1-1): NAGVMQNPRHLVRRRGQEARLRCSPMKGHSHVYWYRQLPEEGLKFMVYLQKENIIDESGMPKERFSAEFPKEGPSILRIQQVVRGDSAAYFCASSTVSKNTEAFFGQGTRLTVV.